This is a list of T cell receptor beta chains from one sample in a study of T cell repertoires in aging, cancer and after chemotherapy. TCRdb recomputed calls from the multiplex PCR reads with MiXCR, one row per CDR3 protein. The repertoire holds approximately 8,800 distinct CDR3 sequences, with about 34% as singletons. The sample was blood. The origin of the receptors is a human donor in good health. Each CDR3 is given with its conserved first and last residue. Each record gives: V gene, CDR3 length, D gene, J gene, clone size, CDR3 DNA, CDR3 protein. A D gene is named only where the DNA matches it firmly. For some rows the clone size is stated as once, few or many, or as a class when expanded; others skip it.

v_call: TRBV4-3; cdr3_length: 15; d_call: NA; j_call: TRBJ1-2; clone_size: NA; cdr3_nt: TGCGCCAGCAGCCCAATTATGGACAGCAAAGACGGCTACACCTTC; cdr3_aa: CASSPIMDSKDGYTF
v_call: TRBV5-6; cdr3_length: 16; d_call: TRBD1; j_call: TRBJ2-7; clone_size: NA; cdr3_nt: TGTGCCAGCAGCCCTACCGGGACAGGGTTCTCCTACGAGCAGTACTTC; cdr3_aa: CASSPTGTGFSYEQYF
v_call: TRBV20-1; cdr3_length: 14; d_call: TRBD1; j_call: TRBJ1-2; clone_size: NA; cdr3_nt: TGCAGTGCCGCCGCGGACAGGGAGTTCGGCGGCTACACCTTC; cdr3_aa: CSAAADREFGGYTF
v_call: TRBV30; cdr3_length: 15; d_call: NA; j_call: TRBJ2-1; clone_size: medium-sized; cdr3_nt: TGTGCCTGGAACCTACTAGGCCTATCCTACAATGAGCAGTTCTTC; cdr3_aa: CAWNLLGLSYNEQFF
v_call: TRBV19; cdr3_length: 18; d_call: TRBD1; j_call: TRBJ2-6; clone_size: once; cdr3_nt: TGTGCCAGTAGTATAGCAGGACAGGGATTCTCTGGGGCCAACGTCCTGACTTTC; cdr3_aa: CASSIAGQGFSGANVLTF
v_call: TRBV7-2; cdr3_length: 19; d_call: NA; j_call: TRBJ2-1; clone_size: NA; cdr3_nt: TGTGCCAGCAGCTTAAGACCCCCTATGCAGGGGGGGATTTACAATGAGCAGTTCTTC; cdr3_aa: CASSLRPPMQGGIYNEQFF
v_call: TRBV6-2/TRBV6-3; cdr3_length: 14; d_call: NA; j_call: TRBJ2-1; clone_size: NA; cdr3_nt: TGTGCCAGCAGTTATCGGAGCTCCTACAATGAGCAGTTCTTC; cdr3_aa: CASSYRSSYNEQFF
v_call: TRBV5-6; cdr3_length: 11; d_call: NA; j_call: TRBJ2-5; clone_size: medium-sized; cdr3_nt: TGTGCCAGCGGGTCAGGAAAGACCCAGTACTTC; cdr3_aa: CASGSGKTQYF
v_call: TRBV6-5; cdr3_length: 14; d_call: NA; j_call: TRBJ1-1; clone_size: NA; cdr3_nt: TGTGCCAGCAGCCACAGCCAGGGAGGGATAAAAGCTTTCTTT; cdr3_aa: CASSHSQGGIKAFF
v_call: TRBV7-9; cdr3_length: 14; d_call: NA; j_call: TRBJ1-4; clone_size: NA; cdr3_nt: TGTGCCAACAGCACCCGAGGACCCAATGAAAAACTGTTTTTT; cdr3_aa: CANSTRGPNEKLFF
v_call: TRBV6-5; cdr3_length: 15; d_call: TRBD2; j_call: TRBJ2-5; clone_size: few; cdr3_nt: TGTGCCAGCAGGAGAAGCGGGGAGGGAGTCGGGACCCAGTACTTC; cdr3_aa: CASRRSGEGVGTQYF
v_call: TRBV27; cdr3_length: 17; d_call: NA; j_call: TRBJ2-5; clone_size: NA; cdr3_nt: TGTGCCAGCAGCAACCTAGGGGGATGGGGCACCCAAGAGACCCAGTACTTC; cdr3_aa: CASSNLGGWGTQETQYF
v_call: TRBV6-5; cdr3_length: 15; d_call: NA; j_call: TRBJ1-6; clone_size: medium-sized; cdr3_nt: TGTGCCAGCAGCCCGGGACTCCCCTATAATTCACCCCTCCACTTT; cdr3_aa: CASSPGLPYNSPLHF
v_call: TRBV27; cdr3_length: 14; d_call: TRBD1; j_call: TRBJ2-5; clone_size: NA; cdr3_nt: TGTGCCAGCAGCCTGGGACAGAGACAAGAGACCCAGTACTTC; cdr3_aa: CASSLGQRQETQYF
v_call: TRBV19; cdr3_length: 15; d_call: TRBD2; j_call: TRBJ2-1; clone_size: few; cdr3_nt: TGTGCCAGTACCCTGACTAGCGGGGCTTTGAATGAGCAGTTCTTC; cdr3_aa: CASTLTSGALNEQFF
v_call: TRBV19; cdr3_length: 16; d_call: TRBD1; j_call: TRBJ2-3; clone_size: few; cdr3_nt: TGTGCCAGTAACGCTGGGTCGGCAGGGGGCTATGGTACGCAGTATTTT; cdr3_aa: CASNAGSAGGYGTQYF